The source of this T cell receptor (beta chain) is a study of T-cell memory formation after mild COVID-19. A single record per CDR3 protein comes from TCRdb applying MiXCR to the 5' RACE reads. The table includes about 410,000 distinct CDR3 sequences, about a quarter detected once. This CDR3 region has 14 residues. Trimming left V 8 bases short and J 4 bases short, with 15 bases between. Material for sequencing was PBMCs or a T cell subset sorted from them (not recorded which). The receptor was derived from an adult woman who had mild COVID-19 (a few samples of this study predate the infection). Cell type and time point are not known. The chain links TRBV12-3 or TRBV12-4 to TRBJ2-1; D may be TRBD2 (6 bases). The CDR3 sequence: CASGRDGGYNEQFF. DNA of the CDR3: TGTGCCAGCGGAAGGGACGGGGGTTACAATGAGCAGTTCTTC.